This TCR beta chain was profiled in a study of shared clonotypes between healthy human individuals. Assay used: immunoSEQ multiplex PCR; TCRdb lists only in-frame clones, some missing. The sample carries some 2 million clones, approximately 94% recorded once. The CDR3 spans 14 residues. The germline CDR1 and CDR2 sequences are MNHEY and SMNVEV (reference sequence). V was clipped by 3 bases and J by 5 bases; unmatched bases: 6. CD45RO-negative CD8 cells positively selected for CCR7 made up the naive population, which excluded terminally differentiated effector memory CD45RA+ cells. This sequence originates from a young man in good health. The sample taken for sequencing was naive CD8+ T cells sorted from blood. The chain uses TRBV27 and TRBJ2-7; 8 positions agree with TRBD2. CDR3 sequence (DNA): TGTGCCAGCAGTTTGTCTACTAGCGGTAACGAGCAGTACTTC. Translating it yields CASSLSTSGNEQYF.